This TCR beta chain was captured by sequencing in a study of T cell changes during pregnancy in multiple sclerosis (dated by TCRdb to between 2018 and 2021). Regarding the complete study: The study examined how the T cell repertoire changed over the course of pregnancy in women with multiple sclerosis.

The germline V gene (reference sequence) provides CDR1 MNHNY and CDR2 SVGAGI. For this chain, trimming is 6 bases at the V end and 2 bases at the J end, and the number of junction bases without a gene match is 9. The CDR3 starts with the cysteine, ends with the phenylalanine, and has 16 residues. Only the CDR3 region is kept as DNA, spanning 48 bases read in frame from base 1. Concerning this clone itself: The antigen it binds to is not known. It has no much larger one-base neighbor in the sample; base qualities were not kept.

Library preparation was by the immunoSEQ multiplex PCR assay. The table was pulled from immuneACCESS by TCRdb, which kept in-frame rearrangements only. Such tables lose some clones; where checked, under half of the loss comes from unresolved V genes, and the rest has no known cause. The sample table contains approximately 60,000 clones; only one count was recorded for 94% of them. The top ten constitute about 3% of the sample. The sample in question was CD8+ T cells from peripheral blood mononuclear cells, obtained in the third trimester of pregnancy. Here the chain combines TRBV6-6 and TRBJ2-2; the junction holds 7 bases that match TRBD1. The clonotype originates from a female donor with multiple sclerosis, enrolled in a pregnancy study. The nucleotide sequence is TGTGCCAGCAGCTTCCCCGGGACAGCAAACACCGGGGAGCTGTTTTTT. The resulting protein is CASSFPGTANTGELFF.